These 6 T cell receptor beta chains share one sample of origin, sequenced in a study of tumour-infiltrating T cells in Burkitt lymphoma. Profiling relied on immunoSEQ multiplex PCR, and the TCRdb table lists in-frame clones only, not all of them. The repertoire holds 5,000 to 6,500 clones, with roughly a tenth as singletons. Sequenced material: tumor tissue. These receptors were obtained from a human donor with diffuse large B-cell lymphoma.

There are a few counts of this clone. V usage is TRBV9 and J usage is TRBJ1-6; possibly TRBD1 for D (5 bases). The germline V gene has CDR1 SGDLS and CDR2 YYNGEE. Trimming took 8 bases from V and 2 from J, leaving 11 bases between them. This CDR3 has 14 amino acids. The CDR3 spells CASSWGAYNSPLHF. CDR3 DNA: TGTGCCAGTTCCTGGGGCGCCTATAATTCACCCCTCCACTTT.

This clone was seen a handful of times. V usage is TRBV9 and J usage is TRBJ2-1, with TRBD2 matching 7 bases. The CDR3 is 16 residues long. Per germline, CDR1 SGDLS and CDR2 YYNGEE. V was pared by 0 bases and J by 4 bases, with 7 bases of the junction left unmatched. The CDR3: CASSVGVGRGYNEQFF. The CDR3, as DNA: TGTGCCAGCAGCGTAGGGGTAGGGCGGGGGTACAATGAGCAGTTCTTC.

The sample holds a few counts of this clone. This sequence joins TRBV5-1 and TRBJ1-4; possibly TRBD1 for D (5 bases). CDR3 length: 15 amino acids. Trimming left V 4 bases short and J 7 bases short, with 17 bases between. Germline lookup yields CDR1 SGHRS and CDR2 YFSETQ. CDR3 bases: TGCGCCAGCAGCCTAGGAAGGGCCGGGGGTGAAAAACTGTTTTTT. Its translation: CASSLGRAGGEKLFF.

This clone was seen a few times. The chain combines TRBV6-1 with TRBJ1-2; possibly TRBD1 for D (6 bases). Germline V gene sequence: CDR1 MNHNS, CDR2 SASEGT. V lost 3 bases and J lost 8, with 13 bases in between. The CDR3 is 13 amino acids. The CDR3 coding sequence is TGTGCCAGCAGTGACTGGGGGGCAGGGGGCTACACCTTC. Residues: CASSDWGAGGYTF.

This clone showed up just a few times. DNA of the CDR3: TGTGCCAGCAGTGAAGAGGACTGGGACTACGAGCAGTACTTC. Encoded protein: CASSEEDWDYEQYF. V and J are TRBV6-1 and TRBJ2-7; tentatively, D is TRBD2 (5 bases). The CDR3 runs to 14 residues. Germline assignment: CDR1 MNHNS and CDR2 SASEGT. The ends were cut back, 1 base at V and 3 bases at J, with 10 bases in the middle.

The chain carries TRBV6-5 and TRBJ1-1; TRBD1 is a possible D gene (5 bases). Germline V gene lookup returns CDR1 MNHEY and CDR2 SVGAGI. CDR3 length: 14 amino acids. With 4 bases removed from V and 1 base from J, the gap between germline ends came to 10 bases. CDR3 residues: CASSWDPSNTEAFF. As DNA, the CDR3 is TGTGCCAGCAGTTGGGACCCATCGAACACTGAAGCTTTCTTT.